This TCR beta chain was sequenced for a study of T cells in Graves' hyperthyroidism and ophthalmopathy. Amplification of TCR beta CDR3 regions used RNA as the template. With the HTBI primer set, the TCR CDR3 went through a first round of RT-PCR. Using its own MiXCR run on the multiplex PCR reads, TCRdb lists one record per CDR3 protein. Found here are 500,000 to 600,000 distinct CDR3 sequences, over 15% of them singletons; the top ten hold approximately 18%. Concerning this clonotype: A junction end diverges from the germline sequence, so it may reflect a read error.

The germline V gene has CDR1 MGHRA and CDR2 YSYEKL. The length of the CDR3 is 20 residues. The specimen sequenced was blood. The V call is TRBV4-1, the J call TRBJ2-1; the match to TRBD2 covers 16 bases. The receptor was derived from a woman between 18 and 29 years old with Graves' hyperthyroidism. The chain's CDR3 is CASSQRPGLAGGVAYNEQSF. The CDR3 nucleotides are TGCGCCAGCAGCCAACGACCGGGACTAGCGGGAGGGGTTGCCTACAATGAGCAGTCCTTC.